This TCR beta chain stems from a study of blood T cell repertoires in COVID-19. This CDR3 spans 12 amino acids. The germline V gene has CDR1 SGHTS and CDR2 YDEGEE. Trimming took 6 bases from V and 9 from J; bases not matched to a gene: 8. As handled by the study authors: Estimation of nucleated cell counts relied on the amplification of reference gene primers. Profiled with immunoSEQ multiplex PCR; TCRdb holds only in-frame clones, not every one. The V and J calls and clone size are taken from that table; D and trimming were inferred from the DNA. The data show approximately 240,000 clones, with around four fifths seen just once and around 6.4% held by the top ten.

The sequence was obtained from a woman aged 60-75 years with active or convalescent COVID-19. Material for sequencing was peripheral blood. V gene TRBV5-8 combines with J gene TRBJ2-7; 8 positions match TRBD1. DNA of the CDR3: TGTGCCAGCACATCCCCAGGGGGCCGGCAGTACGTC. It encodes CASTSPGGRQYV.